This T cell receptor (beta chain) came from a study of beta chain features in type 1 diabetes. All of the isolated RNA was reverse transcribed, so expressed TCRB transcripts were sequenced. The average read count of naive, central memory and regulatory T cell samples was several million. TCRdb keeps only in-frame clones here, not all; method: immunoSEQ multiplex PCR. Counted here are about 710,000 clones, over 13% occurring once; the ten biggest clones make up approximately 0.043%. This clone has just a few counts. The antigen is unknown. Study-level findings and limits: Type 1 diabetes patients had moderately but significantly shorter TCRB CDR3s in all four CD4+ subsets.

This CDR3 spans 14 amino acids. V gave up 7 bases and J gave up 5 bases; unmatched junction bases: 8. Germline CDR1 is ENHRY and CDR2 is SYGVKD. This sequence was found in a man aged 18 to 29 with type 1 diabetes. Sequenced input: naive CD4+ T cells from blood. J is TRBJ2-5 and V is TRBV10-3; 9 nucleotides match TRBD1. CDR3 amino acids: CAITKDRGGETQYF. The DNA for the CDR3 is TGTGCCATCACCAAGGACAGGGGAGGGGAGACCCAGTACTTC.